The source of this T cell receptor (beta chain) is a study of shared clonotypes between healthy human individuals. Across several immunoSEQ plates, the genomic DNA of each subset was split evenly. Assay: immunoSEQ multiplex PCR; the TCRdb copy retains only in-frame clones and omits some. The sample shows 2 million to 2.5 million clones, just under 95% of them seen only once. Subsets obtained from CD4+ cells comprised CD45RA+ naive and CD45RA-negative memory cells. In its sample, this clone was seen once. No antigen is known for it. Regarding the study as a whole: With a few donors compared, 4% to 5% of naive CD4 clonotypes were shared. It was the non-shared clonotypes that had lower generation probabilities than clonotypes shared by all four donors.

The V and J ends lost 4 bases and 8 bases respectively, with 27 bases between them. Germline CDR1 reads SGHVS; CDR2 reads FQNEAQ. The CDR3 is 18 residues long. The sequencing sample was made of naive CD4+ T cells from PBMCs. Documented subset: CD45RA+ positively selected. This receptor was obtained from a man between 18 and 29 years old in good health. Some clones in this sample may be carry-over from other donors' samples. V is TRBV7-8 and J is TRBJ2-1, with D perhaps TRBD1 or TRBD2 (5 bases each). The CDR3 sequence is CASSSRPLSGTAFDEQFF. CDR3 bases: TGTGCCAGCAGCTCCCGACCGCTTTCCGGGACCGCTTTCGATGAGCAGTTCTTC. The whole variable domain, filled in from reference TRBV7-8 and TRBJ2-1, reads GAGVSQSPRYKVAKRGQDVALRCDPISGHVSLFWYQQALGQGPEFLTYFQNEAQLDKSGLPSDRFFAERPEGSVSTLKIQRTQQEDSAVYLCASSSRPLSGTAFDEQFFGPGTRLTVL.